Listed below are T cell receptor beta chains from one sample, sequenced in a study of monozygotic twins with inflammatory bowel disease. From the 5' RACE reads, TCRdb lists one entry per CDR3 protein and no DNA. In all, the sample yields about 300,000 distinct CDR3 sequences. Input material: blood. The receptors originated from a human donor with ulcerative colitis or Crohn's disease, or a healthy co-twin of an affected twin (not recorded which). Both conserved end residues are part of each CDR3.

TRBJ1-1 | TRBV6-5 | CASSYGTKNTEAFF
TRBJ1-2 | TRBV28 | CASSLYGGGGGYTF
TRBJ2-7 | TRBV30 | CAWTPWETKHTYYEQYF
TRBJ2-7 | TRBV12-3/TRBV12-4 | CASSPSAGGQYF
TRBJ2-1 | TRBV29-1 | CSVEGGNEQFF
TRBJ2-4 | TRBV7-2 | CASSLADGKLSGF
TRBJ2-3 | TRBV5-6 | CASSLVVGIWTDTQYF
TRBJ1-1 | TRBV6-2/TRBV6-3 | CASSSDRTGLGEAFF
TRBJ2-7 | TRBV12-3/TRBV12-4 | CASKGQGKTYEQYF
TRBJ2-2 | TRBV28 | CASSFPGASGELFF